The 29 T cell receptor beta chains below come from one sample, sequenced in a study of blood T cell repertoires in COVID-19. The assay was immunoSEQ multiplex PCR, and TCRdb's table has in-frame clones only and misses some. The data contain some 220,000 clones, roughly 84% of them singletons. Sample: peripheral blood. Receptors were obtained from a woman aged 60-75 years who had recovered from COVID-19.

The sample holds a few counts of this clone. Other DNA sequences in this sample translate to the same CDR3. The chain carries TRBV19 and TRBJ2-2, with 13 bases fitting TRBD2. V lost 4 bases, J lost 0 bases, and 8 bases stayed unmatched. CDR1 and CDR2 (germline): LNHDA, SQIVND (reference sequence). This CDR3 has 19 amino acids. CDR3 DNA: TGTGCCAGTAGTAAAGGACTAGCGGGGGACTTCGCGAACACCGGGGAGCTGTTTTTT. It specifies CASSKGLAGDFANTGELFF.

The rearrangement links TRBV4-2 to TRBJ2-7; 9 positions match TRBD1. The CDR3 spans 14 residues. The ends lost 5 bases at V and 6 bases at J; junction bases unmatched: 8. Germline V gene data show CDR1 as LGHNA and CDR2 as YNFKEQ. The chain's CDR3 is CASSFEQGALEQYF. CDR3 coding DNA: TGTGCCAGCAGCTTCGAACAGGGGGCCCTCGAGCAGTACTTC.

CDR3 in amino acids: CASSVEIDIFGEQYF. For the CDR3, the DNA is TGTGCCAGCAGCGTAGAGATAGATATATTTGGTGAGCAGTACTTC. The rearrangement links TRBV9 to TRBJ2-7, with unresolved D. CDR3 length: 15 amino acids. V lost 0 bases and J lost 7, with 17 bases in between. CDR1 is SGDLS and CDR2 is YYNGEE in the germline V gene.

The V call is TRBV6-5, the J call TRBJ1-1, with 7 positions matching TRBD1. Germline CDR1 MNHEY, CDR2 SVGAGI. The V and J ends lost 2 bases and 4 bases, in that order; junction bases with no gene match: 4. The CDR3 sequence is 14 residues long. This CDR3 is CASSYQGGGTEAFF. In nucleotides, the CDR3 is TGTGCCAGCAGTTACCAGGGGGGTGGCACTGAAGCTTTCTTT.

The V and J genes are TRBV5-1 and TRBJ2-3; 9 nucleotides align to TRBD2. Germline CDR1 SGHRS, CDR2 YFSETQ. CDR3 length: 16 amino acids. The V and J ends lost 1 base and 2 bases, in that order; junction bases with no gene match: 5. The CDR3 bases are TGCGCCAGCAGCTTGCCTAGCGGGGAGATCACAGATACGCAGTATTTT. Its protein product is CASSLPSGEITDTQYF.

The CDR3 nucleotides read TGTGCCAGCAGCTCCGCCGGGGGGGCAGGCACTGAAGCTTTCTTT. It translates to CASSSAGGAGTEAFF. This chain connects TRBV7-9 to TRBJ1-1; tentative D call: TRBD1 (6 bases). Trimming pared 4 bases from V and 4 bases from J, leaving 16 bases between. The CDR3 runs 15 residues. In germline, CDR1 is SEHNR, CDR2 FQNEAQ (reference sequence). Full variable domain (outside the CDR3, taken from reference TRBV7-9 and TRBJ1-1): DTGVSQNPRHKITKRGQNVTFRCDPISEHNRLYWYRQTLGQGPEFLTYFQNEAQLEKSRLLSDRFSAERPKGSFSTLEIQRTEQGDSAMYLCASSSAGGAGTEAFFGQGTRLTVV.

The rearrangement uses TRBV13 and TRBJ2-5; 10 nucleotides match TRBD2. V was pared by 5 bases and J by 4 bases, with 7 bases of the junction left unmatched. From germline, CDR1 is PRHDT and CDR2 FYEKMQ (reference sequence). This CDR3 is built from 15 residues. DNA of the CDR3: TGTGCCAGCAGCCCTGCTGTAGCGGGGGGAGAGACCCAGTACTTC. Protein sequence: CASSPAVAGGETQYF.

This chain connects TRBV6-6 to TRBJ1-2, with 7 nucleotides matching TRBD1. Germline values: CDR1 MNHNY, CDR2 SVGAGI (reference sequence). J gave up 6 bases and V 6 bases, and 10 bases lay outside the gene matches. This CDR3 has 14 residues. The CDR3 protein is CASSRDSMGNGYTF. The CDR3 nucleotides are TGTGCCAGCAGCCGGGACAGTATGGGGAATGGCTACACCTTC.

CDR3 region: CASSAGRREGVYEQFF. The CDR3 nucleotides are TGTGCCAGCAGCGCCGGAAGAAGGGAAGGGGTATATGAGCAGTTCTTC. The chain has TRBV13 and TRBJ2-1; possible D gene TRBD1, 5 bases. Looked up from germline, CDR1 is PRHDT and CDR2 is FYEKMQ (reference sequence). This CDR3 region has 16 residues. V dropped 5 bases and J dropped 8 bases, with 22 bases sitting between them.

The chain recombines TRBV30 with TRBJ1-5; D gene ambiguous. The CDR3 has 14 residues. The germline gives CDR1 GTSNPN, CDR2 SVGIG (reference sequence). Trimming took 0 bases from V and 10 from J, leaving 16 bases between them. In nucleotides, the CDR3 is TGTGCCTGGAGTGTACCAAACCTCAGGAAACCCCAGCATTTT. Translation gives CAWSVPNLRKPQHF.

This chain uses TRBV11-2 with TRBJ2-7, with 7 nucleotides matching TRBD1. The V gene end was trimmed by 6 bases and the J gene end by 0 bases; junction bases not matched to a gene: 5. CDR1 is SGHAT, CDR2 FQNNGV, per germline. This CDR3 is 14 amino acids long. The CDR3 loop reads CASRSAGGSYEQYF. CDR3 nucleotides: TGTGCCAGCAGGTCCGCAGGGGGCTCCTACGAGCAGTACTTC.

V is TRBV18 and J is TRBJ2-7; TRBD1 aligns across 7 bases. Looked up from germline, CDR1 is KGHSH and CDR2 is LQKENI. The CDR3 length is 13 residues. With 6 bases clipped from V and 5 bases from J, the junction kept 7 bases outside the gene matches. The CDR3 here is CASSQDRPDEQYF. The DNA of the CDR3 is TGTGCCAGCTCGCAGGACAGGCCCGACGAGCAGTACTTC.

This sequence joins TRBV19 and TRBJ1-6; TRBD1 is a possible D gene (6 bases). V gave up 6 bases and J gave up 7 bases, with 13 bases separating them. The CDR3 loop spans 14 amino acids. Germline assignment: CDR1 LNHDA and CDR2 SQIVND (reference sequence). The CDR3, as DNA: TGTGCCAGTAGCCCAGGGGAGTGGAATTCACCCCTCCACTTT. It specifies CASSPGEWNSPLHF.

The J gene is TRBJ2-1, the V gene TRBV4-3, with TRBD1 identical over 8 bases. Unmatched junction bases numbered 4, after V lost 3 bases and J lost 6 bases. Per the germline V gene, CDR1 is LGHNA and CDR2 is YSLEER. The CDR3 sequence is 14 residues long. CDR3 in DNA: TGCGCCAGCAGCCAGCTTGGACAGGGCAATGAGCAGTTCTTC. Protein sequence: CASSQLGQGNEQFF.

V and J are TRBV6-5 and TRBJ1-3; TRBD1 might be the D (5 bases). Germline CDR1 reads MNHEY; CDR2 reads SVGAGI. Trimming removed 6 bases at V and 2 bases at J, with 14 bases between. CDR3 length equals 15 residues. CDR3 loop: CASRRGSGPGNTIYF. The CDR3 coding sequence is TGTGCCAGCAGGCGGGGGTCGGGGCCTGGAAACACCATATATTTT.

The chain uses TRBV9 and TRBJ2-5; TRBD2 agrees at 8 bases. Looked up from germline, CDR1 is SGDLS and CDR2 is YYNGEE. The V gene end was trimmed by 0 bases and the J gene end by 5 bases; junction bases not matched to a gene: 3. This CDR3 is built from 14 residues. The CDR3 bases are TGTGCCAGCAGCGTAGTATCTAGCGGGGAGACCCAGTACTTC. This translates into CASSVVSSGETQYF.

This chain links TRBV29-1 with TRBJ1-3; the D gene is possibly TRBD1 (6 bases). V was trimmed by 6 bases and J by 0 bases, leaving 12 bases between them. CDR1 is SQVTM and CDR2 is ANQGSEA in the germline V gene. This CDR3 contains 14 residues. The CDR3 coding sequence is TGCAGCGTCGGTCAGGGACACTCTGGAAACACCATATATTTT. Translating gives CSVGQGHSGNTIYF.

This clone has a single count. The J gene is TRBJ1-6, the V gene TRBV7-2; no clear D gene. The CDR3 has 17 residues. Germline CDR1 is SGHTA and CDR2 is FQGNSA. The germline V and J ends were trimmed by 5 bases and 7 bases, with 21 bases remaining between them. CDR3 sequence reads: CASSGPGSMRENSPLHF. CDR3 in DNA: TGTGCCAGCAGCGGCCCGGGGTCAATGAGGGAGAATTCACCCCTCCACTTT. The whole variable domain, remainder taken from reference TRBV7-2 and TRBJ1-6, is GAGVSQSPSNKVTEKGKDVELRCDPISGHTALYWYRQSLGQGLEFLIYFQGNSAPDKSGLPSDRFSAERTGGSVSTLTIQRTQQEDSAVYLCASSGPGSMRENSPLHFGNGTRLTVT.

In this sample, this clone turned up once. V usage is TRBV7-6 and J usage is TRBJ2-7, with a weak D call TRBD2 (6 bases). CDR1 SGHVS and CDR2 FNYEAQ come from the germline V gene. V shed 5 bases and J shed 3 bases, with 17 bases lying between them. This CDR3 is 15 amino acids long. CDR3 bases: TGTGCCAGCAGCCCTGCCTGGCGGGGCTTCTACGAGCAGTACTTC. It specifies CASSPAWRGFYEQYF. Using reference TRBV7-6 and TRBJ2-7 for the parts outside the CDR3, the full variable domain is GAGVSQSPRYKVTKRGQDVALRCDPISGHVSLYWYRQALGQGPEFLTYFNYEAQQDKSGLPNDRFSAERPEGSISTLTIQRTEQRDSAMYRCASSPAWRGFYEQYFGPGTRLTVT.

The chain employs TRBV3-1 (or the pseudogene TRBV3-2) and TRBJ2-5; tentatively, D is TRBD1 (6 bases). The CDR3 runs 15 residues. Trimming removed 3 bases from V and 2 bases from J, with 13 bases in between. Germline CDR1 reads LGHDT; CDR2 reads YNNKEL (reference sequence). The CDR3 DNA reads TGTGCCAGCAGCCAGGGCAACAGGGAGCAAGAGACCCAGTACTTC. Protein: CASSQGNREQETQYF.

Here the CDR3 reads CASSVSGGFGGELFF. The CDR3 nucleotides are TGTGCCAGCAGCGTTTCGGGGGGCTTTGGCGGGGAGCTGTTTTTT. V is TRBV9 and J is TRBJ2-2, with a possible D match to TRBD2 (7 bases). This CDR3 is 15 amino acids long. CDR1 and CDR2 from the germline V gene are SGDLS and YYNGEE. Trimming cost V 2 bases and J 7 bases, with 15 bases left between them.

The chain links TRBV2 to TRBJ2-3, with D maybe TRBD1 (5 bases). Trimming cost V 3 bases and J 4 bases, with 5 bases left between them. CDR1 and CDR2 (germline): SNHLY, FYNNEI. This CDR3 comprises 12 residues. The CDR3 is CASSDRADTQYF. For the CDR3, the DNA is TGTGCCAGCAGTGACAGGGCAGATACGCAGTATTTT. The variable domain in full, with the rest retrieved from reference TRBV2 and TRBJ2-3, is EPEVTQTPSHQVTQMGQEVILRCVPISNHLYFYWYRQILGQKVEFLVSFYNNEISEKSEIFDDQFSVERPDGSNFTLKIRSTKLEDSAMYFCASSDRADTQYFGPGTRLTVL.

The chain links TRBV5-4 to TRBJ2-5; the match to TRBD1 covers 7 bases. Germline V gives CDR1 SGHNT, CDR2 YYREEE (reference sequence). CDR3 size: 13 residues. Losses at the gene ends were 2 bases for V and 7 bases for J; bases not matched to a gene: 5. CDR3 protein: CASSLDRERTQYF. The CDR3 DNA sequence: TGTGCCAGCAGCTTAGACAGGGAACGGACCCAGTACTTC.

V usage is TRBV15 and J usage is TRBJ2-2; maybe TRBD2 (6 bases). The CDR3 is 12 amino acids. Germline V gives CDR1 LNHNV, CDR2 YYDKDF (reference sequence). The germline V and J ends were trimmed by 1 base and 14 bases, with 11 bases remaining between them. This CDR3 is CATSRAAGSLFF. CDR3 sequence (DNA): TGTGCCACCAGCAGAGCGGCGGGGAGCCTGTTTTTT.

In its sample, this clone was seen a few times. The chain employs TRBV7-6 and TRBJ2-6, with D possibly matching TRBD1 (6 bases). V lost 4 bases and J lost 4, with 23 bases in between. The germline V gene has CDR1 SGHVS and CDR2 FNYEAQ. This CDR3 has 19 residues. CDR3: CASSSFDRNAQPGANVLTF. The CDR3 DNA reads TGTGCCAGCAGCTCCTTCGACAGGAACGCCCAGCCAGGGGCCAACGTCCTGACTTTC.

This rearrangement joins TRBV27 to TRBJ1-1; TRBD1 matches at 7 bases. CDR1 and CDR2 (germline): MNHEY, SMNVEV (reference sequence). V was clipped by 0 bases and J by 1 base; unmatched bases: 8. This CDR3 region has 17 residues. CDR3 residues: CASSLSMQGQTNTEAFF. CDR3 DNA: TGTGCCAGCAGTTTATCGATGCAGGGACAGACGAACACTGAAGCTTTCTTT.

This rearrangement joins TRBV7-2 to TRBJ2-3; a possible D gene is TRBD2 (5 bases). The CDR3 length is 16 residues. Germline V gene sequence: CDR1 SGHTA, CDR2 FQGNSA. V lost 5 bases and J lost 7, with 22 bases in between. CDR3 sequence: CASSTSSLRDEYTQYF. The CDR3 coding sequence is TGTGCCAGCAGCACCTCGAGTCTCCGGGATGAATATACGCAGTATTTT.

The V call is TRBV30, the J call TRBJ1-1; D uncertain. V lost 2 bases and J 4 bases, leaving 11 bases between the germline ends. Germline CDR1 is GTSNPN and CDR2 is SVGIG (reference sequence). The length of the CDR3 is 13 residues. CDR3 nucleotide sequence: TGTGCCTGGAGTCCACGGGAGGGCACTGAAGCTTTCTTT. This sequence encodes CAWSPREGTEAFF.

Comment on this clone: The identical CDR3 is also encoded by other nucleotide sequences in the sample. V is TRBV28 and J is TRBJ1-2; no clear D. Trimming took 1 base from V and 3 from J, leaving 3 bases between them. The CDR3 covers 12 residues. From germline, CDR1 is MDHEN and CDR2 SYDVKM. The CDR3 spells CASSLSDYGYTF. As DNA, the CDR3 is TGTGCCAGCAGTTTATCCGACTATGGCTACACCTTC.